This is a list of T cell receptor beta chains from one sample in a study of T cells in Graves' hyperthyroidism and ophthalmopathy. TCRdb re-called the multiplex PCR reads through MiXCR, storing one row per CDR3 protein. The profile shows about 560,000 distinct CDR3 sequences, about 43% of them singletons. Sequenced: peripheral blood or thyroid tissue (not recorded which). The receptors originated from a woman aged 18-30 years with Graves' hyperthyroidism. CDR3s include the opening cysteine and the closing phenylalanine or tryptophan. Fields, in order: J gene, V gene, CDR3 protein.

TRBJ2-5 | TRBV5-1 | CASRTWTSGTQYF
TRBJ2-5 | TRBV9 | CASSVQGLETQYF
TRBJ1-5 | TRBV7-3 | CASSVGSGGNQLQHF
TRBJ1-2 | TRBV7-9 | CASSLAEFGYTF
TRBJ1-5 | TRBV10-3 | CAISGEGGQPQHF
TRBJ2-6 | TRBV29-1 | CSVEGETQGAGANVLTF
TRBJ2-5 | TRBV7-9 | CASSLRGTGEKETQYF
TRBJ2-2 | TRBV25-1 | CASSIYHRTGELFF
TRBJ2-7 | TRBV7-8 | CASSLGFGTGYYEQYF
TRBJ2-6 | TRBV29-1 | CSVEDEDSTGANVLTF
TRBJ1-2 | TRBV29-1 | CSAPTGTNYGYTF
TRBJ2-5 | TRBV19 | CASSSASGAPMWETQYF
TRBJ1-1 | TRBV29-1 | CSVDDSGTFMKVFF
TRBJ1-5 | TRBV12-3/TRBV12-4 | CASSFGTGGRQPQHF
TRBJ1-2 | TRBV25-1 | CASSDSDRSYGYTF
TRBJ1-2 | TRBV24-1 | CATRGRDAGNYGYTF
TRBJ1-4 | TRBV2 | CASSWDGPGGEWREKLFF
TRBJ2-7 | TRBV2 | CASSPIIRGAAEQYF
TRBJ1-1 | TRBV7-9 | CANIPRSTEAFF
TRBJ1-6 | TRBV7-8 | CASSETTDRSPLHF
TRBJ1-6 | TRBV25-1 | CASSQVAGGNNSPLHF
TRBJ1-2 | TRBV20-1 | CSASAWGYGYTF
TRBJ1-1 | TRBV2 | CASKGWTARAEAFF
TRBJ2-7 | TRBV29-1 | CSVGIRSYEQYF
TRBJ1-1 | TRBV7-2 | CASILGQGGTEAFF
TRBJ2-6 | TRBV29-1 | CSVDLSAGRLWTNVLTF
TRBJ1-1 | TRBV7-9 | CASGSGTMNTEAFF